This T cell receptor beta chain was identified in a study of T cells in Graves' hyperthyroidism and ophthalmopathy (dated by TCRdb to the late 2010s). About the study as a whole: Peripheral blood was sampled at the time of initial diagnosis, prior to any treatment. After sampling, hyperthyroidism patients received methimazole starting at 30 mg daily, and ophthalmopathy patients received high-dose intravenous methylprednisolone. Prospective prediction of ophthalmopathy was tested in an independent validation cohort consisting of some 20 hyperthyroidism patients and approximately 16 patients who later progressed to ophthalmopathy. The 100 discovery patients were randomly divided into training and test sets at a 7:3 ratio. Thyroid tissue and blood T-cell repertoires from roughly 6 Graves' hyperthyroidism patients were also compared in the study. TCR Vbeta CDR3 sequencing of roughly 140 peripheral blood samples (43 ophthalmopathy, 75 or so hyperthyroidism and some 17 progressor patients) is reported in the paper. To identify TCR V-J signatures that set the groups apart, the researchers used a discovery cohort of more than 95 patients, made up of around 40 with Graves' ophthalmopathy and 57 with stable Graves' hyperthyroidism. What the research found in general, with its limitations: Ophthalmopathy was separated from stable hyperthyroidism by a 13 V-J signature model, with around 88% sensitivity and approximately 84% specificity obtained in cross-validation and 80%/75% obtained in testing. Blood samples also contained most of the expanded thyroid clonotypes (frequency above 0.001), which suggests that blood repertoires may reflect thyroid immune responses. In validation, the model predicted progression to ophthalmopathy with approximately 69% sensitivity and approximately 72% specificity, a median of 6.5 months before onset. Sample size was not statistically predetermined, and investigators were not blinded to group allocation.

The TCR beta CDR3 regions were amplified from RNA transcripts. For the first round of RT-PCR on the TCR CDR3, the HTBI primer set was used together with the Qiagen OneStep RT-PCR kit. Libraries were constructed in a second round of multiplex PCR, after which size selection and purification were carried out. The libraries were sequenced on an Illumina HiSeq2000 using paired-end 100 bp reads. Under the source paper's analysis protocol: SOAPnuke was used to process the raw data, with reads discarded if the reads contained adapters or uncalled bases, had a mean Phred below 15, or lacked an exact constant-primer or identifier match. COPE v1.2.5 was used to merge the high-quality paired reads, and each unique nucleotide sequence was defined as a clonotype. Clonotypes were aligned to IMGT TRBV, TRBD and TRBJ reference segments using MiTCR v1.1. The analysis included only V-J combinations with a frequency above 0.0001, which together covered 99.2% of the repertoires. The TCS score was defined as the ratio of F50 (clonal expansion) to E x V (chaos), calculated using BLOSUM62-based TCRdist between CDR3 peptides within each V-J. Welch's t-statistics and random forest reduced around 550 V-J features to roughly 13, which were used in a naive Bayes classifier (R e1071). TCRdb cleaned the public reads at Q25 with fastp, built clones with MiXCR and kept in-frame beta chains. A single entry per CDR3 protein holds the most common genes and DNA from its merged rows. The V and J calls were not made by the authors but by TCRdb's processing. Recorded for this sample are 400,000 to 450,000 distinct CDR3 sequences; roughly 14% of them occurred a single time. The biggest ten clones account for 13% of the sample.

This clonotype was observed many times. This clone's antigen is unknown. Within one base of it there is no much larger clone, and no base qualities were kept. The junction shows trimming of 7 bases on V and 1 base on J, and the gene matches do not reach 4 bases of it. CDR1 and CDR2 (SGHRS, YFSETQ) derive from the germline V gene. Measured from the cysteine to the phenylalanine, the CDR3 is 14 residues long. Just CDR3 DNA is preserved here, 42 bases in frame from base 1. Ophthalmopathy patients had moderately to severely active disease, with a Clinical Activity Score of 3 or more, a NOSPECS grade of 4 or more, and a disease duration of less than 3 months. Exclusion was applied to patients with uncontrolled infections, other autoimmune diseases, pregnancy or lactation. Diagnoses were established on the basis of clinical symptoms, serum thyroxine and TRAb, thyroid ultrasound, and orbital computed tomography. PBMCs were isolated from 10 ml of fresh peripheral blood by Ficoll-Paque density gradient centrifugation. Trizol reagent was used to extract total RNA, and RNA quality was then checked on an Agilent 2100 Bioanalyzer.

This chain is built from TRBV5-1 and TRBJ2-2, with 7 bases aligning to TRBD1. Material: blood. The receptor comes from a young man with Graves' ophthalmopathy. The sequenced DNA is TGCGCCAGCGCCCGGACAGGGAACACCGGGGAGCTGTTTTTT. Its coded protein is CASARTGNTGELFF.